The 17 T cell receptor beta chains below come from one sample, sequenced in a study of cytomegalovirus exposure and HLA in healthy donors. Amplification used 60 Vbeta primers and 13 Jbeta primers. Assay used: immunoSEQ multiplex PCR; TCRdb lists only in-frame clones, some missing. The sample includes about 130,000 clones, 75% to 90% of them seen just once. Material: PBMCs. The receptors here all came from a woman aged 40 to 49 in good health and CMV-seropositive.

J is TRBJ2-7 and V is TRBV5-1; 10 bases line up with TRBD1. V was clipped by 3 bases and J by 6 bases; unmatched bases: 3. Germline CDR1 SGHRS, CDR2 YFSETQ. The CDR3 length is 13 residues. CDR3 in DNA: TGCGCCAGCAGCTCGGACAGGGGGGGCGAGCAGTACTTC. Protein: CASSSDRGGEQYF.

The chain uses TRBV6-1 and TRBJ2-2, with TRBD1 as a possible D gene (5 bases). CDR1 and CDR2 from the germline V gene are MNHNS and SASEGT. The CDR3 sequence is 12 residues long. V was pared by 8 bases and J by 4 bases, with 8 bases between. The CDR3 DNA is TGTGCCAGCGAGACAGTCACCGGGGAGCTGTTTTTT. Its protein product is CASETVTGELFF.

The rearrangement joins TRBV18 to TRBJ2-7; 8 positions match TRBD1. Trimming removed 5 bases from V and 3 bases from J; junction bases left unmatched: 9. Germline assignment: CDR1 KGHSH and CDR2 LQKENI. This CDR3 is 15 amino acids long. CDR3 region: CASSETGQAVYEQYF. CDR3 in DNA: TGTGCCAGCTCAGAAACGGGACAGGCTGTCTACGAGCAGTACTTC.

The chain employs TRBV27 and TRBJ2-1; 9 nucleotides agree with TRBD1. The junction had 7 bases not matched to a gene; V was cut back by 0 bases and J by 7 bases. This CDR3 spans 16 amino acids. The germline V gene encodes CDR1 MNHEY and CDR2 SMNVEV (reference sequence). CDR3 sequence: CASSLSLGQGRNEQFF. In DNA form, the CDR3 reads TGTGCCAGCAGTTTATCGTTGGGACAGGGTAGGAATGAGCAGTTCTTC.

This clone appeared once. This chain connects TRBV12-2 to TRBJ1-6; the table assigns TRBD1, which was not confirmed against the DNA. TRBV12-2 is an annotated pseudogene. The CDR3 sequence is 15 residues long. The CDR3 reads CASRLAFQGIGALHF. DNA for the CDR3: TGTGCAAGTCGCTTAGCGTTTCAGGGGATAGGGGCCCTCCACTTT.

This clone was counted between two and nine times. The chain uses TRBV28 and TRBJ1-1; a possible D gene is TRBD1 (5 bases). Germline CDR1 MDHEN, CDR2 SYDVKM. CDR3 length: 15 residues. V was cut by 1 base and J by 4 bases, with 13 bases left in between. The CDR3 DNA reads TGTGCCAGCAGTTTATCGGCCGGGGGGGTCACTGAAGCTTTCTTT. Translating it yields CASSLSAGGVTEAFF.

This clone was counted a single time. J is TRBJ2-3 and V is TRBV28, with D perhaps matching TRBD1 (6 bases). Germline V gene sequence: CDR1 MDHEN, CDR2 SYDVKM. This CDR3 is 18 amino acids long. The ends were cut back, 0 bases at V and 2 bases at J, with 18 bases in the middle. DNA of the CDR3: TGTGCCAGCAGTTTATGGGCGCAGGGGAGAGGGCCCACAGATACGCAGTATTTT. This codes for CASSLWAQGRGPTDTQYF.

The rearrangement joins TRBV18 to TRBJ2-7; perhaps TRBD2 as D (6 bases). In germline, CDR1 is KGHSH, CDR2 LQKENI. The V gene lost 5 bases and the J gene lost 7 bases, with 21 bases spanning the gap. This CDR3 has 15 residues. The CDR3 DNA follows: TGTGCCAGCTCAAACAGCCTACTGGCGGGGCGTGAGCAGTACTTC. It is translated as CASSNSLLAGREQYF.

V usage is TRBV18 and J usage is TRBJ1-2, with D unclear. Germline CDR1 and CDR2: KGHSH and LQKENI. The V gene lost 6 bases and the J gene lost 8 bases, with 13 bases spanning the gap. The CDR3 length is 12 residues. The CDR3: CASSPLEGGYTF. CDR3 DNA sequence: TGTGCCAGCTCGCCTTTGGAGGGCGGCTACACCTTC.

This clone was seen more than once but under ten times. The chain carries TRBV27 and TRBJ1-1; D gene ambiguous. The V and J ends lost 1 base and 3 bases respectively, with 6 bases between them. Germline lookup yields CDR1 MNHEY and CDR2 SMNVEV (reference sequence). The CDR3 spans 13 residues. CDR3 residues: CASSLFPDTEAFF. CDR3 sequence (DNA): TGTGCCAGCAGTTTATTTCCGGACACTGAAGCTTTCTTT.

The chain employs TRBV2 and TRBJ1-1; 10 bases are shared with TRBD1. The trim removed 6 bases at V and 3 bases at J, leaving 10 bases unmatched. The germline gives CDR1 SNHLY, CDR2 FYNNEI. The CDR3 extends over 16 amino acids. The CDR3: CASSYLSGQGDTEAFF. The CDR3 DNA reads TGTGCCAGCAGCTACCTTTCCGGACAGGGGGACACTGAAGCTTTCTTT.

The chain is built from TRBV5-1 and TRBJ2-1; 9 nucleotides match TRBD1. With V trimmed by 4 bases and J by 2 bases, 10 bases remained unmatched. The germline CDR1 and CDR2 sequences are SGHRS and YFSETQ. The CDR3 contains 17 residues. CDR3 sequence: CASSDFRDREPYNEQFF. The DNA of the CDR3 is TGCGCCAGCAGCGATTTCCGGGACAGGGAACCCTACAATGAGCAGTTCTTC.

As concerns this clone: This sample also contains other DNA sequences that code for the same CDR3. This sequence joins TRBV7-3 and TRBJ2-3, with 10 bases that match TRBD2. J gave up 1 base and V 2 bases, and 0 bases lay outside the gene matches. In germline, CDR1 is SGHTA, CDR2 FQGTGA. This CDR3 contains 15 residues. The CDR3 DNA reads TGTGCCAGCAGCTTACTAGCGGGGGGCACAGATACGCAGTATTTT. The encoded protein is CASSLLAGGTDTQYF.

V usage is TRBV9 and J usage is TRBJ1-4; D might be TRBD1 (5 bases). V shed 0 bases and J shed 2 bases, with 11 bases lying between them. The germline CDR1 and CDR2 sequences are SGDLS and YYNGEE. There are 16 residues in the CDR3. CDR3 region: CASSVAGGDTNEKLFF. The CDR3 nucleotides are TGTGCCAGCAGCGTAGCCGGCGGGGACACTAATGAAAAACTGTTTTTT. Full variable domain (outside the CDR3, taken from reference TRBV9 and TRBJ1-4): DSGVTQTPKHLITATGQRVTLRCSPRSGDLSVYWYQQSLDQGLQFLIQYYNGEERAKGNILERFSAQQFPDLHSELNLSSLELGDSALYFCASSVAGGDTNEKLFFGSGTQLSVL.

The chain carries TRBV28 and TRBJ2-7; the match to TRBD2 covers 11 bases. This CDR3 has 14 amino acids. Trimming cost V 5 bases and J 7 bases; bases outside gene matches: 7. Germline loops: CDR1 MDHEN, CDR2 SYDVKM. CDR3 in amino acids: CASSDSGRALEQYF. The CDR3 DNA reads TGTGCCAGCAGTGATAGCGGGAGGGCCCTGGAGCAGTACTTC. The full variable domain, its missing parts supplied by reference TRBV28 and TRBJ2-7, is DVKVTQSSRYLVKRTGEKVFLECVQDMDHENMFWYRQDPGLGLRLIYFSYDVKMKEKGDIPEGYSVSREKKERFSLILESASTNQTSMYLCASSDSGRALEQYFGPGTRLTVT.

J is TRBJ2-3 and V is TRBV30, with 7 bases aligning to TRBD2. CDR1 and CDR2 from the germline V gene are GTSNPN and SVGIG (reference sequence). V was pared by 4 bases and J by 1 base, with 8 bases of the junction left unmatched. The CDR3 length is 15 residues. CDR3 protein: CAWTVQSGGTDTQYF. Written as DNA, the CDR3 is TGTGCCTGGACCGTCCAAAGCGGGGGCACAGATACGCAGTATTTT.

This chain connects TRBV6-5 to TRBJ2-7; 7 nucleotides match TRBD2. V lost 2 bases to trimming and J lost 2 bases; unmatched junction nucleotides: 3. The CDR3 length is 14 residues. Germline assignment: CDR1 MNHEY and CDR2 SVGAGI. The CDR3 region has the DNA TGTGCCAGCAGTTACGGGCTAGCGGCCTACGAGCAGTACTTC. Translation: CASSYGLAAYEQYF.